Sequencing of this T cell receptor beta chain was carried out in a study of blood T cells in healthy people across ages. A second about 6 to 12 cycle PCR used barcoded and J-beta primers. CDR3-containing paired-end reads numbering at least 2.5 million came from each sample. TCRdb re-derived calls from the 5' RACE reads in MiXCR, one entry per CDR3 protein. The sample has approximately 800,000 distinct CDR3 sequences, roughly 60% seen once. The sequence came from a man younger than 45 in good health. The source material was blood.

The CDR3 reads CASSLVALRDTQYF. CDR3 coding DNA: TGTGCCAGCAGCTTGGTAGCTTTGAGGGATACGCAGTATTTT. The V call is TRBV5-6, the J call TRBJ2-3; D not resolved. Per the germline V gene, CDR1 is SGHDT and CDR2 is YYEEEE. The CDR3 extends over 14 amino acids. V shed 0 bases and J shed 6 bases, with 11 bases lying between them.